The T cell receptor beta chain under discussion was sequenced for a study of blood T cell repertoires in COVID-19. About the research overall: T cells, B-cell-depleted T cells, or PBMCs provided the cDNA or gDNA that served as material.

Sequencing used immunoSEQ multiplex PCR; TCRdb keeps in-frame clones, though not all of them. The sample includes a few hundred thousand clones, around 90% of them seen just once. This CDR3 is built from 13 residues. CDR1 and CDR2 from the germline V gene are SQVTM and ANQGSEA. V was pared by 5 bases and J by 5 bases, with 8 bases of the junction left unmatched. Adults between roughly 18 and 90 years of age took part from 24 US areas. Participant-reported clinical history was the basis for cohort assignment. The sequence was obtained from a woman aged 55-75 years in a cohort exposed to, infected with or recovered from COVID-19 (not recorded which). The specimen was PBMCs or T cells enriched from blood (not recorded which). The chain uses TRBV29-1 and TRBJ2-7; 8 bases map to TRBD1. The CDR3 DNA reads TGCAGCGTTCAACGCAACAGGGGGGACGAGCAGTACTTC. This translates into CSVQRNRGDEQYF.